This TCR beta chain was observed in a study of T-cell reconstitution after alpha-beta-depleted transplantation in children (dated by TCRdb to the mid-2010s). Some background on the complete study: Using TCR repertoire profiling, the study quantitatively followed how T-cell immune reconstitution unfolded in children after TCRalphabeta/CD19-depleted allogeneic hematopoietic cell transplantation.

The library was prepared using PCR. The listed sequencing device is Illumina HiSeq 2500. TCR libraries were prepared with molecular barcoding, using unique molecular identifiers to normalize TCRbeta repertoire quantification. TCRdb reworked the public reads: Q25 trimming with fastp, MiXCR clone assembly, productive beta chains retained. Rows are combined by CDR3 protein, so each entry shows the most common genes and DNA. Recorded for this sample are roughly 400,000 distinct CDR3 sequences; 20% of them occurred a single time. Around 3.9% of the sample comes from the top ten. The sample holds many counts of this clonotype. Its antigen has not been determined. Per-base qualities were not stored, and no clone one base away is much larger. CDR1 is given as DFQATT and CDR2 as SNEGSKA, both from the germline V gene (reference sequence). Measured from the cysteine to the phenylalanine, the CDR3 is 14 residues long. Only the CDR3 portion is preserved as DNA: 42 bases, with reading frame beginning at the first base. V loses 6 bases of germline sequence and J loses 6 bases, and the interval between the two ends is 15 bases.

This sequence uses TRBV20-1 and TRBJ1-6; there is no confident call for the D gene. This clonotype originated in a human donor who donated a stem cell graft to a child with acute myeloid leukemia. Sequenced here: PBMCs from the stem cell graft donor, sampled from the stem cell graft. The CDR3 protein: CSAIIPSGNSPLHF. The sequence in DNA is TGCAGTGCAATCATCCCTTCGGGTAATTCACCCCTCCACTTT.